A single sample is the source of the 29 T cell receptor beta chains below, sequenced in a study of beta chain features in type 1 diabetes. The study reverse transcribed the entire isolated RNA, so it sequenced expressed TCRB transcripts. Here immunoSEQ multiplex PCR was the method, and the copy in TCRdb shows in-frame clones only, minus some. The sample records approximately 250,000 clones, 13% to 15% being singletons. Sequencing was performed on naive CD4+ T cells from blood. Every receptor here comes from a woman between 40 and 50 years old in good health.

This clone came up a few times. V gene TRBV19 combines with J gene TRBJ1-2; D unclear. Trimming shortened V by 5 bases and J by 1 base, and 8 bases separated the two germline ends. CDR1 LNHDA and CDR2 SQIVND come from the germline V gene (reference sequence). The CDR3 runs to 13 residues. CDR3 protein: CASSLAVNYGYTF. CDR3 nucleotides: TGTGCCAGTAGTCTAGCGGTTAACTATGGCTACACCTTC.

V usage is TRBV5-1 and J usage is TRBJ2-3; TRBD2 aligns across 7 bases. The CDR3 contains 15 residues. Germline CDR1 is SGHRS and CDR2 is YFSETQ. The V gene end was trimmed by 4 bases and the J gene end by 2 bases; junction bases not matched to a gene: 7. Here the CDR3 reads CASSSGATPTDTQYF. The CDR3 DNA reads TGCGCCAGCAGCAGCGGGGCGACTCCCACAGATACGCAGTATTTT. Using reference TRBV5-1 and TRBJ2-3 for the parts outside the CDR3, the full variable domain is KAGVTQTPRYLIKTRGQQVTLSCSPISGHRSVSWYQQTPGQGLQFLFEYFSETQRNKGNFPGRFSGRQFSNSRSEMNVSTLELGDSALYLCASSSGATPTDTQYFGPGTRLTVL.

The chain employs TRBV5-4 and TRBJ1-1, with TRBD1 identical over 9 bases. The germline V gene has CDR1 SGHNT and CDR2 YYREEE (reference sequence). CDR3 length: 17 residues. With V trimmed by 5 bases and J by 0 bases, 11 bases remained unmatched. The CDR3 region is CASRSGQGVGVNTEAFF. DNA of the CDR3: TGTGCCAGCAGATCGGGACAGGGAGTCGGCGTGAACACTGAAGCTTTCTTT.

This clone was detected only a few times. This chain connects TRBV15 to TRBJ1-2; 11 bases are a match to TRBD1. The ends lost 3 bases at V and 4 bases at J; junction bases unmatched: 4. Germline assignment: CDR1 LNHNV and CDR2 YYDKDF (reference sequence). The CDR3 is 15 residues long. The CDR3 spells CATSRDRGPLYGYTF. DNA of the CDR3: TGTGCCACCAGCAGGGACAGGGGGCCCCTCTATGGCTACACCTTC.

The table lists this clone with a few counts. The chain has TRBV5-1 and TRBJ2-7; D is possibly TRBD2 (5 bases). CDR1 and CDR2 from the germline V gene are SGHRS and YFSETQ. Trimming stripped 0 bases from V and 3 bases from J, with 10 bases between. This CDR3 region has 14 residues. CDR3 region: CASSLEPAVYEQYF. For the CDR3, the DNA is TGCGCCAGCAGCTTGGAACCAGCGGTCTACGAGCAGTACTTC. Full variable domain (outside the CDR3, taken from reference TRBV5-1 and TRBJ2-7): KAGVTQTPRYLIKTRGQQVTLSCSPISGHRSVSWYQQTPGQGLQFLFEYFSETQRNKGNFPGRFSGRQFSNSRSEMNVSTLELGDSALYLCASSLEPAVYEQYFGPGTRLTVT.

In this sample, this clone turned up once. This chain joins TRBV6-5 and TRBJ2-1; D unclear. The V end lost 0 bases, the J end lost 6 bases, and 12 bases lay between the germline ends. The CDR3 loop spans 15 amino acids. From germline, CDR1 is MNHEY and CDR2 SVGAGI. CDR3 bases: TGTGCCAGCAGTTACTCGACAAATTCCCGCAATGAGCAGTTCTTC. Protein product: CASSYSTNSRNEQFF.

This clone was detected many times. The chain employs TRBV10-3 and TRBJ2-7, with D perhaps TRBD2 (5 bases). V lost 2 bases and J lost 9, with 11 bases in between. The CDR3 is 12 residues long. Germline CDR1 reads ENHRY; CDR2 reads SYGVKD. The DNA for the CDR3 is TGTGCCATCAGTGAGGCGGAGGCCGGGCAGTACTTC. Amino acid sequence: CAISEAEAGQYF.

Written as DNA, the CDR3 is TGTGCCAGCAGTTTGAGCGGTATCCCTGAGCAGTTCTTC. It yields the protein CASSLSGIPEQFF. This sequence joins TRBV6-5 and TRBJ2-1, with D perhaps matching TRBD2 (5 bases). V lost 4 bases and J 9 bases, leaving 13 bases between the germline ends. Germline CDR1 MNHEY, CDR2 SVGAGI. The CDR3 sequence is 13 residues long.

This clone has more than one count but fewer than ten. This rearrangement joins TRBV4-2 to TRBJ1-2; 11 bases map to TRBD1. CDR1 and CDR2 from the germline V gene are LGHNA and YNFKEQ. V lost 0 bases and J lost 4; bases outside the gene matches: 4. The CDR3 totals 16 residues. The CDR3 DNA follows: TGTGCCAGCAGCCAAGAGGGGACAGGGGGGGTCTATGGCTACACCTTC. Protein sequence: CASSQEGTGGVYGYTF.

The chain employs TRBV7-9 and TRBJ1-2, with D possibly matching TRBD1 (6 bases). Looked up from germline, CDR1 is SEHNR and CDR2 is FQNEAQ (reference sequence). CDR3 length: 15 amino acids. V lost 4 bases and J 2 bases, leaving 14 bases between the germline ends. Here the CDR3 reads CASSSGARTNYGYTF. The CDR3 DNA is TGTGCCAGCAGCTCAGGGGCCCGAACGAACTATGGCTACACCTTC.

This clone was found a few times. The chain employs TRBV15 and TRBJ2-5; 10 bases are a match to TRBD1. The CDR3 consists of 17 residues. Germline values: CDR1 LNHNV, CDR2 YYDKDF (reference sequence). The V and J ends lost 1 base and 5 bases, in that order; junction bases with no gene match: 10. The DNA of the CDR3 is TGTGCCACCAGCAGAGGCGGGCGACAGGGGGCCTGGGAGACCCAGTACTTC. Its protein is CATSRGGRQGAWETQYF.

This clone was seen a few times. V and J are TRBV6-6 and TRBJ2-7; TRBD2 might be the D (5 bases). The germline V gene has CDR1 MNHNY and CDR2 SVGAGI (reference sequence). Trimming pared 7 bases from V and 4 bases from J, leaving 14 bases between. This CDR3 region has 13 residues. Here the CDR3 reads CASKVVGSYEQYF. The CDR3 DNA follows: TGTGCCAGCAAGGTGGTAGGGAGTTACGAGCAGTACTTC.

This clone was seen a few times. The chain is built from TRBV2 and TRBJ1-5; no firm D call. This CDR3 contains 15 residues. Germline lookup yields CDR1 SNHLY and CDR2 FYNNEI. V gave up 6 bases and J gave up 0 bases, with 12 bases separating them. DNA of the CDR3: TGTGCCAGCAGATCACCAGATAATAGCAATCAGCCCCAGCATTTT. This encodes CASRSPDNSNQPQHF.

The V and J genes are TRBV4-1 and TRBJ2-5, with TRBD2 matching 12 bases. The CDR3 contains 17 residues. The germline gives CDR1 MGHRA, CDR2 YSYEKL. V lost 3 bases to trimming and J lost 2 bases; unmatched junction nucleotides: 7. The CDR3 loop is CASSQPGLAGTQETQYF. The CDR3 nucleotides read TGCGCCAGCAGCCAGCCCGGACTAGCGGGGACACAAGAGACCCAGTACTTC.

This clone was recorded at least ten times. CDR3 DNA: TGCGCCAGCAGTCAATCCCACGCAGGACAAGAGACCCAGTACTTC. Amino acids: CASSQSHAGQETQYF. The J gene is TRBJ2-5, the V gene TRBV23-1, with unresolved D. TRBV23-1 is an open reading frame, and its role is uncertain. Trimming removed 0 bases at V and 2 bases at J, with 10 bases between. CDR3 length: 15 residues.

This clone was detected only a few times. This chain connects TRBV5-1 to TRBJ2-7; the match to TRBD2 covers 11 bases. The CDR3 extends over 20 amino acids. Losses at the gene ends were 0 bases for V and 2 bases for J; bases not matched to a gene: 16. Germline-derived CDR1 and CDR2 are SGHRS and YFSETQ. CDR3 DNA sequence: TGCGCCAGCAGCTTGGACTTAGCGGGGGGGTCTCTTCGGGGACCCTACGAGCAGTACTTC. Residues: CASSLDLAGGSLRGPYEQYF.

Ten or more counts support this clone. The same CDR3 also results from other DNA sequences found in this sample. CDR3 protein: CASSPGGTDTQYF. CDR3 bases: TGTGCCAGCAGCCCGGGGGGCACAGATACGCAGTATTTT. The chain is built from TRBV14 and TRBJ2-3; the D gene is possibly TRBD2 (6 bases). V was cut by 4 bases and J by 1 base, with 6 bases left in between. The CDR3 extends over 13 amino acids. Per the germline V gene, CDR1 is SGHDN and CDR2 is FVKESK. Supplemented by reference TRBV14 and TRBJ2-3, the full variable domain reads EAGVTQFPSHSVIEKGQTVTLRCDPISGHDNLYWYRRVMGKEIKFLLHFVKESKQDESGMPNNRFLAERTGGTYSTLKVQPAELEDSGVYFCASSPGGTDTQYFGPGTRLTVL.

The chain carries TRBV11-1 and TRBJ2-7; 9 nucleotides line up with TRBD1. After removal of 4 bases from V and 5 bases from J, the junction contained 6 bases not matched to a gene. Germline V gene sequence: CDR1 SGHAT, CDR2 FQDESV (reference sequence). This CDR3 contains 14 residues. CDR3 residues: CASSYRDRADEQYF. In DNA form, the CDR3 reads TGTGCCAGCAGCTATCGGGACAGGGCTGACGAGCAGTACTTC.

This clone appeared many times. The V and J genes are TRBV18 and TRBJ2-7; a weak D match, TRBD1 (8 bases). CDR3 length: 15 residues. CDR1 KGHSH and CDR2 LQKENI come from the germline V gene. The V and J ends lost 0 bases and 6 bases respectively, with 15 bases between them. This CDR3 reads CASSPPTGEGGEQYF. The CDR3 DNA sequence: TGTGCCAGCTCACCACCGACAGGGGAGGGCGGCGAGCAGTACTTC.

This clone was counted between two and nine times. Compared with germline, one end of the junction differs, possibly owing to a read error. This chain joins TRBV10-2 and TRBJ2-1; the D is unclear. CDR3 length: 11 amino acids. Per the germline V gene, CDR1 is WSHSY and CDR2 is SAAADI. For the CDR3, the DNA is TGTGCCATCAGTGACCCCGATGAGCAGTTCTTC. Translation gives CAISDPDEQFF.

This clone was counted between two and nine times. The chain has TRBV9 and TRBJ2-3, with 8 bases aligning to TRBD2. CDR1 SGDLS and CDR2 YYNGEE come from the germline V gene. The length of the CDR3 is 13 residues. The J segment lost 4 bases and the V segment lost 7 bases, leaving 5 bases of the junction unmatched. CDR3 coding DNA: TGTGCCAGCGGGGGCGGGGGGCCAGATACGCAGTATTTT. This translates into CASGGGGPDTQYF.

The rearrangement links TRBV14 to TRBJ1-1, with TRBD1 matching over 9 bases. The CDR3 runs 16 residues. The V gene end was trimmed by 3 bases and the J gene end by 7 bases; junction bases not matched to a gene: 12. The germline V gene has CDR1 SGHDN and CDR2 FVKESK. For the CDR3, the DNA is TGTGCCAGCAGCCATCCGGGACAGGGTCTTATAAATGAAGCTTTCTTT. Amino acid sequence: CASSHPGQGLINEAFF.

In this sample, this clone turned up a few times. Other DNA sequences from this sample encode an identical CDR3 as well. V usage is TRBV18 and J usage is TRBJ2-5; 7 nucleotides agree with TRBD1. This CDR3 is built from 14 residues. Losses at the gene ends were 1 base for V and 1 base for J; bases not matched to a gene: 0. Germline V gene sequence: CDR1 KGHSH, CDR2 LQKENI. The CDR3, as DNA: TGTGCCAGCTCACCACGGGACAGCCAAGAGACCCAGTACTTC. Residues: CASSPRDSQETQYF.

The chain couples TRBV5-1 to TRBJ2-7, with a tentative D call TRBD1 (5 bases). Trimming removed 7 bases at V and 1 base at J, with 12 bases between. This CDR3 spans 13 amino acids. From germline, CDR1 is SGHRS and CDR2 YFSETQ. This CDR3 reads CASALDNSYEQYF. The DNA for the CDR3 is TGCGCCAGCGCGCTGGACAATTCCTACGAGCAGTACTTC.

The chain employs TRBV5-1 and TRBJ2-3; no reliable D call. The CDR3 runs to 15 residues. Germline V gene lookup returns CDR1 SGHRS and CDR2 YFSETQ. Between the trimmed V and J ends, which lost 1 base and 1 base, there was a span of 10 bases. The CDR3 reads CASSLRVWGTDTQYF. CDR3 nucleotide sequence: TGCGCCAGCAGCTTGCGGGTTTGGGGCACAGATACGCAGTATTTT.

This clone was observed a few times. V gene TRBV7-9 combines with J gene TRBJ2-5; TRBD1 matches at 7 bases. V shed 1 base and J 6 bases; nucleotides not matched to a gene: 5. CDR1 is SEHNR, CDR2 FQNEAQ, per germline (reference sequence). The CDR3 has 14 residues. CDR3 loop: CASSLVEGAQTQYF. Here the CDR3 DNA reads TGTGCCAGCAGCTTAGTTGAGGGGGCACAGACCCAGTACTTC.

The CDR3 DNA follows: TGTGCCAGCAGCGTACAGGGGGCGTGGGGAGAGACCCAGTACTTC. Translated, it gives CASSVQGAWGETQYF. V gene TRBV9 combines with J gene TRBJ2-5, with 8 bases matching TRBD1. The germline gives CDR1 SGDLS, CDR2 YYNGEE. J lost 4 bases, V lost 1 base, and 6 bases had no gene match. CDR3 length equals 15 residues.

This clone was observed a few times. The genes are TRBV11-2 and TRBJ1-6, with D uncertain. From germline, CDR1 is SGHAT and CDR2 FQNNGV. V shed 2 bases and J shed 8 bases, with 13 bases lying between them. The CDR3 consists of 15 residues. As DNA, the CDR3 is TGTGCCAGCAGCTTAACCCCGACCGGGGATTCACCCCTCCACTTT. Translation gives CASSLTPTGDSPLHF. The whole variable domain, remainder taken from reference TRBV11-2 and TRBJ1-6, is EAGVAQSPRYKIIEKRQSVAFWCNPISGHATLYWYQQILGQGPKLLIQFQNNGVVDDSQLPKDRFSAERLKGVDSTLKIQPAKLEDSAVYLCASSLTPTGDSPLHFGNGTRLTVT.

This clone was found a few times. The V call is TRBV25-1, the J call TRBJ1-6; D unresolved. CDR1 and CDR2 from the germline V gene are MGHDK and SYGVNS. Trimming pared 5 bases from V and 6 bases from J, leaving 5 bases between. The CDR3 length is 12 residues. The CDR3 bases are TGTGCCAGCAGTCTTTTTAATTCACCCCTCCACTTT. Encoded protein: CASSLFNSPLHF.